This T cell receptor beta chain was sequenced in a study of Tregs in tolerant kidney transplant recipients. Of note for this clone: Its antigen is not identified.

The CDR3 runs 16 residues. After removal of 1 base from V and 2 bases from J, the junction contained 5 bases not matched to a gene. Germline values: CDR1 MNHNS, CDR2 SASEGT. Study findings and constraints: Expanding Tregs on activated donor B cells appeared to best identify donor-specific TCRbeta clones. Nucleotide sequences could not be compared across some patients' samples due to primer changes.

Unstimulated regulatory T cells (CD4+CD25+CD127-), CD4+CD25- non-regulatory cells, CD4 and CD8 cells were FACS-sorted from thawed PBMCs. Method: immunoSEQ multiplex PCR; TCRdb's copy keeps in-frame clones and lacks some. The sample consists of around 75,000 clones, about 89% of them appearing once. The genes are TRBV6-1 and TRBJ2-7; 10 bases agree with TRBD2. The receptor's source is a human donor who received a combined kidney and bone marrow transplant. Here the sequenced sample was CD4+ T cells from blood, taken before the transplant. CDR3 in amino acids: CASSEGWGLATYEQYF. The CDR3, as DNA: TGTGCCAGCAGTGAAGGATGGGGACTAGCGACCTACGAGCAGTACTTC.